The 24 T cell receptor beta chains in this list originate from one sample, sequenced in a study of T-cell reconstitution after alpha-beta-depleted transplantation in children. Molecular barcoding with unique molecular identifiers was used for the TCRbeta library. Each CDR3 protein gets one entry after TCRdb re-called the PCR reads with MiXCR. Among around 600,000 distinct CDR3 sequences listed, 15% to 20% were seen once. Here the sequenced sample was PBMCs from the stem cell graft donor, taken from the stem cell graft. The receptors were gathered from a human donor who donated a stem cell graft to a child with acute myeloid leukemia.

This clonotype was counted between two and nine times. The gene calls are TRBV7-2 and TRBJ2-3; the D call may be TRBD1 or TRBD2 (5 bases each). Germline CDR1 SGHTA, CDR2 FQGNSA. With 2 bases removed from V and 1 base from J, the gap between germline ends came to 10 bases. The CDR3 contains 15 residues. The CDR3 coding sequence is TGTGCCAGCAGCTTACAGTTGGGGGGCACAGATACGCAGTATTTT. It yields the protein CASSLQLGGTDTQYF.

This clonotype was seen ten or more times. V gene TRBV29-1 combines with J gene TRBJ2-5; 8 bases agree with TRBD2. Germline loops: CDR1 SQVTM, CDR2 ANQGSEA. This CDR3 has 15 amino acids. V was clipped by 4 bases and J by 2 bases; unmatched bases: 9. DNA of the CDR3: TGCAGCGTTGGAGGACGGGGGGGTTTTCAAGAGACCCAGTACTTC. Protein product: CSVGGRGGFQETQYF.

This clonotype appeared a few times. This chain uses TRBV11-2 with TRBJ2-3; D tentatively reads TRBD1 or TRBD2 (5 bases each). The V end was cut by 5 bases, the J end by 7 bases, with 10 bases between. CDR3 length: 12 residues. Germline assignment: CDR1 SGHAT and CDR2 FQNNGV. CDR3 loop: CASSGRENTQYF. CDR3 sequence (DNA): TGTGCCAGCAGCGGCAGGGAGAATACGCAGTATTTT.

This chain links TRBV29-1 with TRBJ1-2, with unresolved D. The CDR3 totals 14 residues. Germline assignment: CDR1 SQVTM and CDR2 ANQGSEA. Trimming took 5 bases from V and 0 from J, leaving 13 bases between them. The CDR3 sequence: CSVLHPQANYGYTF. In DNA, the CDR3 is TGCAGCGTTCTCCATCCTCAAGCTAACTATGGCTACACCTTC.

Many counts were recorded for this clonotype. The J gene is TRBJ2-3, the V gene TRBV29-1; D is unclear. Germline CDR1 reads SQVTM; CDR2 reads ANQGSEA. Between the trimmed V and J ends, which lost 0 bases and 4 bases, there was a span of 8 bases. CDR3 length: 13 amino acids. CDR3 nucleotide sequence: TGCAGCGTTGAAGAGGCCCGATCAGATACGCAGTATTTT. Protein: CSVEEARSDTQYF.

The CDR3 here is CASSPTGWGEKLFF. For the CDR3, the DNA is TGTGCCAGCAGCCCTACGGGGTGGGGTGAAAAACTGTTTTTT. The J gene is TRBJ1-4, the V gene TRBV6-1; D ambiguous. The germline V and J ends were trimmed by 6 bases and 7 bases, with 15 bases remaining between them. Germline CDR1 MNHNS, CDR2 SASEGT. The CDR3 has 14 residues.

On this clonotype: The junction departs from germline at one end; a sequencing error may be responsible. This chain links TRBV7-2 with TRBJ2-3; D is uncertain. CDR1 and CDR2 from the germline V gene are SGHTA and FQGNSA. CDR3 length: 14 residues. The CDR3 DNA reads as TGTGCCAGCAGCTTAGAAAAGTTCGGAGATACGCTGTATTTT. It yields the protein CASSLEKFGDTLYF. Based on the CDR3 plus reference TRBV7-2 and TRBJ2-3, the full variable domain is GAGVSQSPSNKVTEKGKDVELRCDPISGHTALYWYRQSLGQGLEFLIYFQGNSAPDKSGLPSDRFSAERTGGSVSTLTIQRTQQEDSAVYLCASSLEKFGDTLYFGPGTRLTVL.

At least ten counts were recorded for this clonotype. The rearrangement links TRBV20-1 to TRBJ2-7, with 7 bases matching TRBD2. The CDR3 has 15 amino acids. Germline assignment: CDR1 DFQATT and CDR2 SNEGSKA (reference sequence). The ends lost 6 bases at V and 1 base at J; junction bases unmatched: 12. The CDR3 region is CSALSTRGGSYEQYF. The CDR3, as DNA: TGCAGTGCCCTGAGTACTCGCGGGGGATCCTACGAGCAGTACTTC.

This clonotype was detected many times. The rearrangement links TRBV7-2 to TRBJ2-3, with TRBD2 matching 7 bases. CDR3 length: 16 residues. Trimming took 4 bases from V and 2 from J; bases not matched to a gene: 9. Per the germline V gene, CDR1 is SGHTA and CDR2 is FQGNSA. CDR3 sequence: CASSWSVSGATDTQYF. The DNA of the CDR3 is TGTGCCAGCAGCTGGTCTGTGAGCGGGGCCACAGATACGCAGTATTTT.

Many counts were recorded for this clonotype. Written as DNA, the CDR3 is TGCAGCGGCCAGGGCGGGCAGGACGAAGCTTTCTTT. This codes for CSGQGGQDEAFF. The chain combines TRBV29-1 with TRBJ1-1; perhaps TRBD1 as D (5 bases). The germline V and J ends were trimmed by 7 bases and 8 bases, with 17 bases remaining between them. The CDR3 contains 12 residues. CDR1 is SQVTM, CDR2 ANQGSEA, per germline.

In this sample, this clonotype turned up many times. The J gene is TRBJ2-2, the V gene TRBV7-7; 7 bases match TRBD1. Germline V CDR1 and CDR2: SSHAT, FNYEAQ (reference sequence). J gave up 3 bases and V 5 bases, and 3 bases lay outside the gene matches. The CDR3 length is 14 residues. The CDR3 sequence is CASSRQGDTGELFF. The CDR3 nucleotides read TGTGCCAGCAGCAGACAGGGAGACACCGGGGAGCTGTTTTTT.

This clonotype was detected a few times. The chain joins TRBV7-6 to TRBJ2-5, with D tentatively TRBD1 (6 bases). The CDR3 has 14 amino acids. Germline V lookup: CDR1 SGHVS, CDR2 FNYEAQ. Trimming left V 4 bases short and J 4 bases short, with 13 bases between. CDR3 sequence (DNA): TGTGCCAGCAGCTCCGGGACATTCGGAGAGACCCAGTACTTC. Translating it yields CASSSGTFGETQYF.

This clonotype was counted only a few times. The genes are TRBV7-2 and TRBJ2-1; TRBD2 matches at 16 bases. CDR3 length equals 17 residues. Trimming at V came to 3 bases and at J to 7 bases, leaving 6 bases not matched to a gene. Germline loops: CDR1 SGHTA, CDR2 FQGNSA. CDR3 sequence (DNA): TGTGCCAGCAGCTTCGGGACTAGCGGGGGGGATTATAATGAGCAGTTCTTC. Protein sequence: CASSFGTSGGDYNEQFF.

This clonotype was observed at least ten times. The V and J genes are TRBV20-1 and TRBJ2-3, with D hard to call. This CDR3 has 14 residues. Per germline, CDR1 DFQATT and CDR2 SNEGSKA (reference sequence). V was trimmed by 6 bases and J by 1 base, leaving 14 bases between them. This CDR3 is CSASQGLRTDTQYF. CDR3 in DNA: TGCAGTGCCTCTCAAGGGCTCCGCACAGATACGCAGTATTTT.

This clonotype was seen many times. The chain carries TRBV5-1 and TRBJ2-1; 8 positions agree with TRBD1. CDR3 length: 14 amino acids. CDR1 SGHRS and CDR2 YFSETQ come from the germline V gene. Germline trimming cut 5 bases from V and 4 bases from J; bases unmatched to any gene: 5. The CDR3 loop reads CASSQGAEYNEQFF. The CDR3 nucleotides read TGCGCCAGCAGTCAGGGGGCTGAATACAATGAGCAGTTCTTC.

This clonotype was counted only a few times. The chain links TRBV12-3 or TRBV12-4 to TRBJ2-7, with 10 bases matching TRBD2. The CDR3 has 15 residues. V trimming: 1 base; J trimming: 5 bases; junction bases outside the gene matches: 5. DNA of the CDR3: TGTGCCAGCAGTTTAGAGCGGGGGGGCCCTAACGAGCAGTACTTC. Translated, it gives CASSLERGGPNEQYF.

The chain has TRBV7-2 and TRBJ1-4; D not certain. CDR3 length: 13 residues. With 4 bases removed from V and 5 bases from J, the gap between germline ends came to 8 bases. Per germline, CDR1 SGHTA and CDR2 FQGNSA. The CDR3 protein is CASSSGENEKLFF. CDR3 DNA: TGTGCCAGCAGCTCCGGGGAAAATGAAAAACTGTTTTTT. Complete variable domain (other parts from reference TRBV7-2 and TRBJ1-4): GAGVSQSPSNKVTEKGKDVELRCDPISGHTALYWYRQSLGQGLEFLIYFQGNSAPDKSGLPSDRFSAERTGGSVSTLTIQRTQQEDSAVYLCASSSGENEKLFFGSGTQLSVL.

The sample holds many counts of this clonotype. The chain uses TRBV29-1 and TRBJ2-1, with D perhaps matching TRBD2 (7 bases). The CDR3 runs to 14 residues. Trimming removed 4 bases from V and 7 bases from J, with 17 bases in between. Germline CDR1 and CDR2: SQVTM and ANQGSEA. The CDR3 sequence is CSVVRGGALNEQFF. For the CDR3, the DNA is TGCAGCGTTGTTAGGGGGGGGGCTTTGAATGAGCAGTTCTTC.

The sample holds many counts of this clonotype. The CDR3 sequence: CSARDRGEYEQYF. CDR3 coding DNA: TGCAGTGCGCGCGACAGGGGGGAGTACGAGCAGTACTTC. The chain employs TRBV20-1 and TRBJ2-7; 9 bases fit TRBD1. The germline CDR1 and CDR2 sequences are DFQATT and SNEGSKA (reference sequence). The CDR3 contains 13 residues. Trimming at V came to 6 bases and at J to 4 bases, leaving 7 bases not matched to a gene.

This clonotype has at least ten counts. V usage is TRBV5-6 and J usage is TRBJ2-1; D is undetermined. From germline, CDR1 is SGHDT and CDR2 YYEEEE. The V gene lost 1 base and the J gene lost 0 bases, with 5 bases spanning the gap. This CDR3 spans 14 amino acids. The DNA of the CDR3 is TGTGCCAGCAGCTTGAGGAACTCCTACAATGAGCAGTTCTTC. Translated, it gives CASSLRNSYNEQFF.

This clonotype was counted ten times or more. This rearrangement joins TRBV12-3 or TRBV12-4 to TRBJ2-3; D uncertain. V lost 6 bases, J lost 2 bases, and 9 bases lay in between. This CDR3 contains 13 residues. CDR3 DNA sequence: TGTGCCAGCAGGAAGATGGACACAGATACGCAGTATTTT. Amino acids: CASRKMDTDTQYF.

The V gene is TRBV11-2, the J gene TRBJ1-6; TRBD1 is a possible D gene (6 bases). V shed 6 bases and J shed 0 bases, with 21 bases lying between them. The CDR3 covers 19 residues. In germline, CDR1 is SGHAT, CDR2 FQNNGV. The CDR3 DNA is TGTGCCAGCAGGGGCAGGGGCTTTGGCGCGAGCTCCTATAATTCACCCCTCCACTTT. Its translation is CASRGRGFGASSYNSPLHF. Supplemented by reference TRBV11-2 and TRBJ1-6, the full variable domain reads EAGVAQSPRYKIIEKRQSVAFWCNPISGHATLYWYQQILGQGPKLLIQFQNNGVVDDSQLPKDRFSAERLKGVDSTLKIQPAKLEDSAVYLCASRGRGFGASSYNSPLHFGNGTRLTVT.

This clonotype occurred a few times. The rearrangement links TRBV29-1 to TRBJ1-3; maybe TRBD1 (5 bases). Deletions cut 1 base from V and 4 bases from J, with 5 bases between. Germline-derived CDR1 and CDR2 are SQVTM and ANQGSEA. This CDR3 comprises 12 residues. The CDR3 spells CSVEAGGNTIYF. CDR3 nucleotide sequence: TGCAGCGTTGAAGCAGGGGGAAACACCATATATTTT. Complete variable domain (other parts from reference TRBV29-1 and TRBJ1-3): SAVISQKPSRDICQRGTSLTIQCQVDSQVTMMFWYRQQPGQSLTLIATANQGSEATYESGFVIDKFPISRPNLTFSTLTVSNMSPEDSSIYLCSVEAGGNTIYFGEGSWLTVV.

The CDR3 sequence is CASSPSSADTQYF. The DNA of the CDR3 is TGTGCCAGCAGTCCCTCTTCCGCAGATACGCAGTATTTT. This chain links TRBV12-3 or TRBV12-4 with TRBJ2-3; D not certain. The CDR3 consists of 13 residues. Deletions cut 5 bases from V and 4 bases from J, with 10 bases between.